These T cell receptor beta chains were read from a single sample in a study of blood T cell repertoires in COVID-19. The data were produced by immunoSEQ multiplex PCR, yet TCRdb's version contains in-frame clones alone and is incomplete. The sample lists 150,000 to 200,000 clones; approximately 92% were seen once. Source material: peripheral blood. These receptors came from a woman aged 45-65 years with acute or convalescent COVID-19. The CDR3 runs from the conserved cysteine through the conserved F or W. The order of the fields is V gene, D gene, J gene, clone size, CDR3 protein, CDR3 DNA. The D gene is left open where the match is weak. The size entry is marked missing in some rows and otherwise reads once, few, many or a size class.

TRBV7-8	NA	TRBJ2-2	NA	CASSLGGSGELFF	TGTGCCAGCAGCTTGGGGGGATCCGGGGAGCTGTTTTTT
TRBV6-5	NA	TRBJ2-3	NA	CASSRVGTDTQYF	TGTGCCAGCAGCAGGGTTGGCACAGATACGCAGTATTTT
TRBV24-1	NA	TRBJ2-2	NA	CATSRGTGELFF	TGTGCCACCAGTCGAGGGACCGGGGAGCTGTTTTTT
TRBV7-9	TRBD1	TRBJ1-2	NA	CASSLDLPRTGGGGYTF	TGTGCCAGCAGCTTAGACCTCCCTCGGACAGGGGGAGGAGGCTACACCTTC
TRBV28	NA	TRBJ1-5	NA	CASSPHSFLFGGQPQHF	TGTGCCAGCAGTCCTCATTCATTCCTCTTCGGCGGTCAGCCCCAGCATTTT
TRBV6-5	NA	TRBJ1-2	NA	CASSHGVLYGYTF	TGTGCCAGCAGCCACGGGGTTTTATATGGCTACACCTTC
TRBV5-1	NA	TRBJ1-5	NA	CASSLYSNQPQHF	TGCGCCAGCAGTCTATATAGCAATCAGCCCCAGCATTTT
TRBV7-3	TRBD1	TRBJ1-2	NA	CASSSPGQTYTF	TGTGCCAGCAGCTCCCCGGGACAGACCTACACCTTC
TRBV6-5	TRBD2	TRBJ2-1	NA	CASSPQAGGEQFF	TGTGCCAGCAGTCCTCAAGCGGGAGGGGAGCAGTTCTTC
TRBV7-2	TRBD1	TRBJ1-2	NA	CASSPDRATNYGYTF	TGTGCCAGCAGCCCCGACAGGGCCACTAACTATGGCTACACCTTC
TRBV3-1/TRBV3-2	NA	TRBJ1-1	NA	CASSQERGNTEAFF	TGTGCCAGCAGCCAAGAGAGAGGGAACACTGAAGCTTTCTTT
TRBV9	NA	TRBJ1-4	NA	CASSLTPSGDEKLFF	TGTGCCAGCAGCTTGACCCCATCGGGGGATGAAAAACTGTTTTTT
TRBV25-1	NA	TRBJ2-2	once	CASSIPGDNTGELFF	TGTGCCAGCAGCATCCCGGGAGACAACACCGGGGAGCTGTTTTTT
TRBV3-1/TRBV3-2	NA	TRBJ2-1	NA	CASSPGDWIFSEQFF	TGTGCCAGCAGCCCTGGGGACTGGATTTTTTCGGAGCAGTTCTTC
TRBV7-3	NA	TRBJ1-1	NA	CASSAARNTEAFF	TGTGCCAGCTCCGCGGCAAGAAACACTGAAGCTTTCTTT
TRBV4-3	TRBD2	TRBJ2-7	NA	CASSQGTSGDEQYF	TGCGCCAGCAGCCAAGGGACTAGCGGTGACGAGCAGTACTTC
TRBV13	TRBD2	TRBJ2-3	NA	CASSLDSGRTDTQYF	TGTGCCAGCAGCTTAGATAGCGGGAGGACAGATACGCAGTATTTT
TRBV3-1/TRBV3-2	NA	TRBJ1-2	NA	CASSQVEDYGYTF	TGTGCCAGCAGCCAAGTTGAGGACTATGGCTACACCTTC
TRBV7-9	NA	TRBJ1-1	NA	CASTLDTGNTEAFF	TGTGCCAGCACCCTGGATACAGGGAACACTGAAGCTTTCTTT
TRBV27	TRBD2	TRBJ2-7	NA	CASSPGTSGRGEQYF	TGTGCCAGCAGTCCAGGGACTAGCGGGAGGGGCGAGCAGTACTTC
TRBV24-1	NA	TRBJ2-2	few	CATSGQGNTGELFF	TGTGCCACCAGTGGGCAGGGGAACACCGGGGAGCTGTTTTTT
TRBV25-1	TRBD2	TRBJ2-5	few	CASSDVASGRGETQYF	TGTGCCAGCAGTGACGTTGCTAGCGGGAGAGGTGAGACCCAGTACTTC
TRBV5-1	NA	TRBJ1-3	NA	CASRPDSGNTIYF	TGCGCCAGCAGACCCGACTCGGGAAACACCATATATTTT
TRBV6-1	NA	TRBJ2-3	few	CASSGEPYFRSTDTQYF	TGTGCCAGCAGTGGAGAACCTTACTTCAGGTCGACAGATACGCAGTATTTT
TRBV7-8	TRBD1	TRBJ1-1	NA	CASSRGQGMNTEAFF	TGTGCCAGCAGCCGAGGACAGGGGATGAACACTGAAGCTTTCTTT
TRBV7-2	NA	TRBJ1-4	once	CASSPDSSGKLFF	TGTGCCAGCAGTCCCGACAGCTCTGGAAAACTGTTTTTT
TRBV4-3	TRBD1	TRBJ2-1	few	CASSSGTGVNEQFF	TGCGCCAGCAGCTCCGGGACAGGGGTCAATGAGCAGTTCTTC
TRBV9	TRBD1	TRBJ2-3	NA	CASSVGAGGPDTQYF	TGTGCCAGCAGCGTAGGGGCAGGGGGCCCAGATACGCAGTATTTT
TRBV18	NA	TRBJ1-2	NA	CASSPQGPYGYTF	TGTGCCAGCTCACCACAGGGGCCCTATGGCTACACCTTC
TRBV7-3	NA	TRBJ2-7	NA	CASSLVSGADRPYEQYF	TGTGCCAGCAGCTTAGTATCAGGGGCGGACAGACCCTACGAGCAGTACTTC
TRBV6-5	NA	TRBJ1-3	NA	CASHQSGINENTIYF	TGTGCCAGCCATCAGTCGGGGATTAACGAAAACACCATATATTTT
TRBV11-2	TRBD2	TRBJ2-3	NA	CASSRLAGQSGTDTQYF	TGTGCCAGCAGCCGACTAGCGGGACAAAGTGGCACAGATACGCAGTATTTT
TRBV6-1	TRBD1	TRBJ1-4	NA	CASSEFKGTGQLTNEKLFF	TGTGCCAGCAGTGAATTTAAAGGGACAGGGCAACTAACTAATGAAAAACTGTTTTTT
TRBV5-1	NA	TRBJ2-7	NA	CASRPVTQFSYEQYF	TGCGCCAGCCGGCCCGTCACACAGTTTTCCTACGAGCAGTACTTC
TRBV10-3	NA	TRBJ2-1	NA	CAISEWSYNEQFF	TGTGCCATCAGTGAGTGGAGTTATAATGAGCAGTTCTTC
TRBV7-9	NA	TRBJ2-5	NA	CASSLNQETQYF	TGTGCCAGCAGCCTTAACCAAGAGACCCAGTACTTC